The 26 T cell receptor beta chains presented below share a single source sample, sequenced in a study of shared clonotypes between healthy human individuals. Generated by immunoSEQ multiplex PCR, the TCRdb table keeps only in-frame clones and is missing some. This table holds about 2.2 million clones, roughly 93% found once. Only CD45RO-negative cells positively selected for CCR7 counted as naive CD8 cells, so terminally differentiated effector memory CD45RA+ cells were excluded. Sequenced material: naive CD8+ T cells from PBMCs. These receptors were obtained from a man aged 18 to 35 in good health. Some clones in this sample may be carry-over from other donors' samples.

The CDR3: CASILGEITDTQYF. In nucleotides, the CDR3 is TGTGCCAGCATCCTGGGGGAAATCACAGATACGCAGTATTTT. This sequence joins TRBV7-8 and TRBJ2-3; D is tentatively TRBD1 or TRBD2 (5 bases each). Trimming removed 7 bases from V and 2 bases from J, with 13 bases in between. This CDR3 region has 14 residues. Germline CDR1 is SGHVS and CDR2 is FQNEAQ.

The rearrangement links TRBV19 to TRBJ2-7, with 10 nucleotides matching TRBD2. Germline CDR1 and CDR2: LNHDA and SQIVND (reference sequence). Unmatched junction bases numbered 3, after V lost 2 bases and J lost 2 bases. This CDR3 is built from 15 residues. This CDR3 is CASSITSGTAYEQYF. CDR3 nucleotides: TGTGCCAGTAGTATAACTAGCGGGACCGCCTACGAGCAGTACTTC. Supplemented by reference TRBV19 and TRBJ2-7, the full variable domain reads DGGITQSPKYLFRKEGQNVTLSCEQNLNHDAMYWYRQDPGQGLRLIYYSQIVNDFQKGDIAEGYSVSREKKESFPLTVTSAQKNPTAFYLCASSITSGTAYEQYFGPGTRLTVT.

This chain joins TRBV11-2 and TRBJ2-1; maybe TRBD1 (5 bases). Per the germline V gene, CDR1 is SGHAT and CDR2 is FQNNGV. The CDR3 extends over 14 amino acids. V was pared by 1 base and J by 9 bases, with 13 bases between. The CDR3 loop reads CASSLVLGQGEQFF. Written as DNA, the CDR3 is TGTGCCAGCAGCTTAGTGCTGGGGCAGGGTGAGCAGTTCTTC.

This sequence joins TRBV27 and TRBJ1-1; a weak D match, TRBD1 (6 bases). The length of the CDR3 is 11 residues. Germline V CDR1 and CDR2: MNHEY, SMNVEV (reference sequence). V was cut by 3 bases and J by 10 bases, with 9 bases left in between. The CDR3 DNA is TGTGCCAGCAGTTTGGGGGCAAGAGCTTTCTTT. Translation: CASSLGARAFF.

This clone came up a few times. The CDR3 DNA reads TGTGCCAGCAGCGTAGAGAGTGGGGGACCAGGTCAGCCCCAGCATTTT. Residues: CASSVESGGPGQPQHF. V gene TRBV9 combines with J gene TRBJ1-5; D possibly corresponds to TRBD1 (5 bases). Trimming took off 0 bases at V and 6 bases at J, with 16 bases between the two ends. The CDR3 covers 16 residues. The V gene's germline CDR1 is SGDLS and CDR2 YYNGEE.

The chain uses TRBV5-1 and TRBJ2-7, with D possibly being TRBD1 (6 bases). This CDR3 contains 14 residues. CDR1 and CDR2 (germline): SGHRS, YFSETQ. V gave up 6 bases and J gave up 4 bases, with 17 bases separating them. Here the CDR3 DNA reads TGCGCCAGCACCTTTACCGGGACACTATACGAGCAGTACTTC. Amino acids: CASTFTGTLYEQYF.

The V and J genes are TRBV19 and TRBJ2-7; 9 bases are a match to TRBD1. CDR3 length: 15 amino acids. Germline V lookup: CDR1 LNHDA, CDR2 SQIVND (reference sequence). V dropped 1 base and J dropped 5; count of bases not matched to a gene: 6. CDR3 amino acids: CASSIGTGVPHEQYF. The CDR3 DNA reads TGTGCCAGTAGTATAGGGACAGGGGTTCCCCACGAGCAGTACTTC. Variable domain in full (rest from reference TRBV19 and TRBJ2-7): DGGITQSPKYLFRKEGQNVTLSCEQNLNHDAMYWYRQDPGQGLRLIYYSQIVNDFQKGDIAEGYSVSREKKESFPLTVTSAQKNPTAFYLCASSIGTGVPHEQYFGPGTRLTVT.

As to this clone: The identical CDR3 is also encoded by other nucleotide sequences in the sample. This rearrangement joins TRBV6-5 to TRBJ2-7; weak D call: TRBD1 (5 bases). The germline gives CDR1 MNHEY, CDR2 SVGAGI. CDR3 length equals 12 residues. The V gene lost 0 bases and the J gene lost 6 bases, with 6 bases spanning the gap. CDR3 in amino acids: CASSYSGVEQYF. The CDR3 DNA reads TGTGCCAGCAGTTACTCAGGGGTCGAGCAGTACTTC.

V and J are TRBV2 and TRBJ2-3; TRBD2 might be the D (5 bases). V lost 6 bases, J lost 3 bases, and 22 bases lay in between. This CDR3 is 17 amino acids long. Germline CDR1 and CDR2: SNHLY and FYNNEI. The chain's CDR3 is CASRRRMSSGGTDTQYF. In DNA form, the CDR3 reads TGTGCCAGCAGGAGGCGGATGTCGAGCGGCGGGACAGATACGCAGTATTTT.

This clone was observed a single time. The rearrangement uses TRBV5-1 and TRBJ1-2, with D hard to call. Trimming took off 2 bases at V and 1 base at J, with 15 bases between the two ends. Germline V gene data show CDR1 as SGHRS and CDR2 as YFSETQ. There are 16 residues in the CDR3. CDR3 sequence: CASSFHPRGVNYGYTF. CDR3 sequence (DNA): TGCGCCAGCAGCTTCCACCCTCGGGGTGTTAACTATGGCTACACCTTC.

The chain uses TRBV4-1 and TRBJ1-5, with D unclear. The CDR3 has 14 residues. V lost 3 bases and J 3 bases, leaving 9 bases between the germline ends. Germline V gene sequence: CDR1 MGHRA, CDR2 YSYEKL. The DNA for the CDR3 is TGCGCCAGCAGCCAGAGAGGGATCAATCAGCCCCAGCATTTT. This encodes CASSQRGINQPQHF.

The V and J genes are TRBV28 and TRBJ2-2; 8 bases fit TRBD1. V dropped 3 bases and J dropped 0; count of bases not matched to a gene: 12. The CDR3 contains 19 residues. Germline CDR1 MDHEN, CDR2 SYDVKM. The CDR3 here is CASSLGQDRVYPNTGELFF. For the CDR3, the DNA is TGTGCCAGCAGTTTGGGCCAGGACAGGGTATACCCGAACACCGGGGAGCTGTTTTTT. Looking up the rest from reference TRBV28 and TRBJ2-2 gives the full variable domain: DVKVTQSSRYLVKRTGEKVFLECVQDMDHENMFWYRQDPGLGLRLIYFSYDVKMKEKGDIPEGYSVSREKKERFSLILESASTNQTSMYLCASSLGQDRVYPNTGELFFGEGSRLTVL.

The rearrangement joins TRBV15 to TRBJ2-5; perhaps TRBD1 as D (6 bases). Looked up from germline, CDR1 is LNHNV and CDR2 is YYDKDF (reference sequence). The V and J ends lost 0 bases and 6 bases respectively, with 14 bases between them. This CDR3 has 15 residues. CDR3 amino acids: CATSREQGGEKTQYF. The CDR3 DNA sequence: TGTGCCACCAGCAGAGAACAGGGCGGAGAGAAGACCCAGTACTTC.

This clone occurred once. The CDR3: CASSVRDRPVPGAEAFF. The CDR3 coding sequence is TGTGCCAGCAGCGTTAGGGACAGGCCCGTTCCCGGCGCTGAAGCTTTCTTT. The J gene is TRBJ1-1, the V gene TRBV9; TRBD1 aligns across 8 bases. The CDR3 has 17 amino acids. The germline V gene has CDR1 SGDLS and CDR2 YYNGEE. The V and J ends lost 2 bases and 6 bases, in that order; junction bases with no gene match: 15.

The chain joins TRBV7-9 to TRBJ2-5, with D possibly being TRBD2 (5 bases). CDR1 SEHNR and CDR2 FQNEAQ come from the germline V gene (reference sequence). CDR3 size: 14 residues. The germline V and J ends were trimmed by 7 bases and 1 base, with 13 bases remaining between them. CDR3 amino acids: CASTPSGAQETQYF. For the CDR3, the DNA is TGTGCCAGCACCCCGAGCGGCGCCCAAGAGACCCAGTACTTC.

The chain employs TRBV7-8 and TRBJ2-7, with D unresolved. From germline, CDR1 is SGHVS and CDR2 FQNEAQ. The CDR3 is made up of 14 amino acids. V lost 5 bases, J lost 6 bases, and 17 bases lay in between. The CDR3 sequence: CASSPGSPSGEQYF. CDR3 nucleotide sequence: TGTGCCAGCAGCCCCGGGTCACCCTCCGGCGAGCAGTACTTC.

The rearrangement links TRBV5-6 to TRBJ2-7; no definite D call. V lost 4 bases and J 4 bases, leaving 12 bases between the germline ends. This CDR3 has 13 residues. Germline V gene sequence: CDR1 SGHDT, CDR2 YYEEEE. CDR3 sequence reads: CASSPPGPYEQYF. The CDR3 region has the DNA TGTGCCAGCAGCCCACCTGGTCCGTACGAGCAGTACTTC.

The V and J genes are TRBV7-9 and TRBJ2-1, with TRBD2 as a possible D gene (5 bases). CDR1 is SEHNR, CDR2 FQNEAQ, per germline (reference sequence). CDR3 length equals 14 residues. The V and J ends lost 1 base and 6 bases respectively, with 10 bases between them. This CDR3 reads CASSLDLGGNEQFF. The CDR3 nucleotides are TGTGCCAGCAGCTTAGATCTCGGAGGCAATGAGCAGTTCTTC. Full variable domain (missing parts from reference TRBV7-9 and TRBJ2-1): DTGVSQNPRHKITKRGQNVTFRCDPISEHNRLYWYRQTLGQGPEFLTYFQNEAQLEKSRLLSDRFSAERPKGSFSTLEIQRTEQGDSAMYLCASSLDLGGNEQFFGPGTRLTVL.

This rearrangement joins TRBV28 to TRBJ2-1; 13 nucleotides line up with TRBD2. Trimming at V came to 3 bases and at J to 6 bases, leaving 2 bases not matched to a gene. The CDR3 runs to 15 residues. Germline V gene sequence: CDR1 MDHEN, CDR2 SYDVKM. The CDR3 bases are TGTGCCAGCAGTTTTGGACTAGCGGGAGTCAATGAGCAGTTCTTC. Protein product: CASSFGLAGVNEQFF. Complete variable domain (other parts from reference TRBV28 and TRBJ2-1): DVKVTQSSRYLVKRTGEKVFLECVQDMDHENMFWYRQDPGLGLRLIYFSYDVKMKEKGDIPEGYSVSREKKERFSLILESASTNQTSMYLCASSFGLAGVNEQFFGPGTRLTVL.

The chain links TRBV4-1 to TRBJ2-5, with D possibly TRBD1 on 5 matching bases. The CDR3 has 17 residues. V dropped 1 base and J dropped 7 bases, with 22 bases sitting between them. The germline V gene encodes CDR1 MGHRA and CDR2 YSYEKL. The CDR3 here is CASSQAYNRMVNGTQYF. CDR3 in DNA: TGCGCCAGCAGCCAAGCGTACAACAGGATGGTCAATGGGACCCAGTACTTC.

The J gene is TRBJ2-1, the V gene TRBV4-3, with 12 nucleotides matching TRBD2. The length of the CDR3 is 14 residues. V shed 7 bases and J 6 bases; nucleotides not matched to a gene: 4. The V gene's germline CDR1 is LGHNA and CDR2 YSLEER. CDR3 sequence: CASTPSGRANEQFF. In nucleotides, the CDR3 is TGCGCCAGCACCCCTAGCGGGAGGGCCAATGAGCAGTTCTTC.

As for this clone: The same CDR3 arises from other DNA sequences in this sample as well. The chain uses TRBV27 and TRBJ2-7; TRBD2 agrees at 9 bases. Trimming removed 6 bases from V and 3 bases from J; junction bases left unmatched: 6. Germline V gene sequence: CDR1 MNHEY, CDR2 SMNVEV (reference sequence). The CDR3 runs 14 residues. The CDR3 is CASSPGLALYEQYF. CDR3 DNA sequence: TGTGCCAGCAGCCCGGGACTAGCCCTCTACGAGCAGTACTTC.

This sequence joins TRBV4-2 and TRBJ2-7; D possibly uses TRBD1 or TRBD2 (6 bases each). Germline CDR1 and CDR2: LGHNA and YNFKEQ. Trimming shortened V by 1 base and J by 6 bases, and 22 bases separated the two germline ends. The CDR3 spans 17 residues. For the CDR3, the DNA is TGTGCCAGCAGCCAAGGAGCTCCGGGGGCGACGCCGTTCGAGCAGTACTTC. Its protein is CASSQGAPGATPFEQYF.

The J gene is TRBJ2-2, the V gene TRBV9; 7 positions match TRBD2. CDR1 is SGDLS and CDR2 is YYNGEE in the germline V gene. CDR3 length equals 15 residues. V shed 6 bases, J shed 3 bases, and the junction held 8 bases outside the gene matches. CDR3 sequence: CASTVGRAYTGELFF. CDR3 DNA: TGTGCCAGCACCGTGGGGAGGGCCTACACCGGGGAGCTGTTTTTT.

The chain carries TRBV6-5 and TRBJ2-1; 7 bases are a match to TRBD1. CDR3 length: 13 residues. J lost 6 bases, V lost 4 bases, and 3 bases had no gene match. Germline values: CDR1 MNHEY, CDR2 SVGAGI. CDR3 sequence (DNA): TGTGCCAGCAGTTTCCGGGACAGCAATGAGCAGTTCTTC. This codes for CASSFRDSNEQFF.

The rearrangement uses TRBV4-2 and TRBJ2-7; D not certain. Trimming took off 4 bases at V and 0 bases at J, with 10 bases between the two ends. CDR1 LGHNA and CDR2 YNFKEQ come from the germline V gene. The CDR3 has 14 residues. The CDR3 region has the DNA TGTGCCAGCAGCCCTCTAGGTATCTCCTACGAGCAGTACTTC. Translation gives CASSPLGISYEQYF.